This T cell receptor (beta chain) was sequenced for a study of blood T cells in healthy people across ages (dated by TCRdb to the mid-2010s). For the study in its entirety: In model experiments, roughly one uniquely barcoded TCR beta cDNA molecule per two T cells was captured by template switching. The donors were divided into four age groups: young (average approximately 17 years), middle-aged (almost 40), aged (around 67) and long-lived (more than 75). To avoid experimental bias, donors of different ages were distributed randomly across sequencing lanes. The study measured age-related changes in TCR beta repertoire diversity using deep sequencing normalized with unique cDNA molecular identifiers. Two additional independent replicas of 1 million unique cDNA reads from the same blood draw were analyzed for two donors (one aged 18 to 30 and one aged 80 or older). General study outcomes and caveats: The long-lived group showed more naive CD4+ T cells, fewer expanded clones and increased TCR diversity than the aged group, suggesting age selection. Estimates of total diversity based on one million sequenced T cells were regarded as lower bounds and as underestimates. There was a strong correlation between observed TCR beta diversity and the percentage of naive T cells measured by flow cytometry. As age increased, observed TCR beta diversity per million T cells dropped in a roughly linear way, and a significant reduction was already evident by age 40. Donor CMV infection status was unknown, potentially confounding age-related changes in expanded clonotypes. Since profiling was done on bulk unsorted PBMCs, naive and antigen-experienced compartments could not be conclusively compared.

The 39 donors, aged 6 to 90 years, were systemically healthy Caucasian individuals from Russia. Each donor gave around 9.5 milliliters of peripheral blood, collected into EDTA-treated Vacutainer tubes. Ficoll-Paque density-gradient centrifugation was used to isolate PBMCs, with at least 6.5 million per sample. Trizol reagent was used to extract total RNA from PBMCs, with at least 5 micrograms per sample. For every donor, flow cytometry on a PBMC aliquot measured the percentage of naive CD45RAhigh/CD27high T cells. Libraries were built with 5' RACE. Sequencer: Illumina HiSeq 2500. A second PCR of roughly 6 to 12 cycles was performed with a sample-barcoded 5' primer and a J-beta primer mix. Each TCR beta cDNA molecule received a unique molecular identifier from a template-switch 5' adaptor carrying 12 random nucleotides. At least 2.5 million CDR3-containing paired-end reads were obtained from each sample. The Mint cDNA synthesis kit, primed by a TRBC-specific oligonucleotide, was used to synthesize first-strand cDNA from all RNA. Following uracil-DNA glycosylase treatment, a first 18-cycle PCR with universal primers M1SS and BC2_uni_R was performed on all cDNA. From the authors' description of their analysis: For normalization, 1 million high-quality reads were randomly selected from each sample, with every read carrying a distinct molecular identifier. Reads with shared molecular identifiers were discarded instead of being binned into consensus sequences. MiTCR, set to a Q25 quality threshold and the strictest error-elimination algorithm, was used for CDR3 identification, clonotype clustering and error correction. A nonparametric unseen species model with Euler transformation was used to estimate a lower bound on total TCR beta diversity. TCRdb handled the public reads itself, with Q25 trimming in fastp and clone calling in MiXCR, and kept productive beta chains. Merged by CDR3 protein, the rows form single entries marked with the most common genes and DNA. The V and J calls and clone size come from TCRdb's table, not from the authors' own analysis. The sample yields about 620,000 distinct CDR3 sequences; over 40% were counted once. Of the sample, roughly 13% is held by the ten largest clones.

As regards this clonotype: This clone's antigen is unknown. It has no much larger one-base neighbor in the sample; base qualities were not kept.

CDR1 is given as LNHNV and CDR2 as YYDKDF, both from the germline V gene (reference sequence). The CDR3, from cysteine to phenylalanine, totals 14 residues. Here the CDR3 DNA is all that survives: 42 bases in frame from base 1. Trimmed from V: 4 bases; trimmed from J: 3 bases; junction bases lacking a gene match: 2. The sequenced sample consisted of blood. This receptor was taken from a woman of 80 years or more in good health. The receptor chain draws on TRBV15 and TRBJ2-7; TRBD1 aligns with 11 central bases. The DNA is TGTGCCACCAGCACTGGGACAGGGGGCTACGAGCAGTACTTC. Its product reads: CATSTGTGGYEQYF.